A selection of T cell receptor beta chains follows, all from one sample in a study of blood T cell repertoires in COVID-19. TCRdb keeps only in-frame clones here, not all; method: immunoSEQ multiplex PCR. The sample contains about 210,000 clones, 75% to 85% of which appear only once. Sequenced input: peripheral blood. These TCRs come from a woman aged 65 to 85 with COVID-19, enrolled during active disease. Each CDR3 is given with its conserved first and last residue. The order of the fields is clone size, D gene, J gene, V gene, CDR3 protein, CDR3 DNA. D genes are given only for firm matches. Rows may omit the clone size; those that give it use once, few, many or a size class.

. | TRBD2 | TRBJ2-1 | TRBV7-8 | CASSARLAPTSSYNEQFF | TGTGCCAGCAGCGCAAGACTAGCGCCCACTTCCAGTTACAATGAGCAGTTCTTC
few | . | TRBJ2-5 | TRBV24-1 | CATSDSSIIRESQETQYF | TGTGCCACCAGTGATTCGTCCATAATCCGGGAATCGCAAGAGACCCAGTACTTC
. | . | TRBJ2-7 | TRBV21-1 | CANPDRGPSEQYF | TGTGCCAATCCGGACAGGGGGCCGAGCGAGCAGTACTTC
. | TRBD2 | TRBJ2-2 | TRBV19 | CASSTVTSANTGELFF | TGTGCCAGTAGTACCGTGACTAGCGCGAACACCGGGGAGCTGTTTTTT
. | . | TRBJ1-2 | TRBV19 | CASSRGAGDYGYTF | TGTGCCAGTAGTAGGGGCGCAGGGGACTATGGCTACACCTTC
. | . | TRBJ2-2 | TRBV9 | CASSVASGNTGELFF | TGTGCCAGCAGCGTAGCCTCGGGAAACACCGGGGAGCTGTTTTTT
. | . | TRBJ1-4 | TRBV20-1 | CSASRDMSPTNEKLFF | TGCAGTGCTAGTAGGGACATGAGTCCAACTAATGAAAAACTGTTTTTT
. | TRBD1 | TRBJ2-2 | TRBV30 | CARNRQGERGELFF | TGTGCCCGCAATAGACAGGGAGAGAGGGGGGAGCTGTTTTTT
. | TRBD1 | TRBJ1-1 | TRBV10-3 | CAISSRGEVTEAFF | TGTGCCATAAGTAGCAGGGGGGAGGTAACTGAAGCTTTCTTT
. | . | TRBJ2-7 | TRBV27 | CASSFGTTGYEQYF | TGTGCCAGCAGTTTCGGGACAACGGGTTACGAGCAGTACTTC
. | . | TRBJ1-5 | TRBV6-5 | CASQGPGGNQPQHF | TGTGCCAGCCAAGGGCCAGGGGGCAATCAGCCCCAGCATTTT
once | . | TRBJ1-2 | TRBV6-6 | CASSFSQQGLYGYTF | TGTGCCAGCAGTTTCTCACAACAGGGTTTGTATGGCTACACCTTC
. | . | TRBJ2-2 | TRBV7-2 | CASSLQGSTLPGELFF | TGTGCCAGCAGCTTACAGGGGTCTACCCTACCCGGGGAGCTGTTTTTT
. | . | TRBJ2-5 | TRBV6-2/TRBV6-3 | CASSYPNRETQYF | TGTGCCAGCAGTTACCCTAATCGAGAGACCCAGTACTTC
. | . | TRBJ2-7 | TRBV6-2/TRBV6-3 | CASSAAYEQYF | TGTGCCAGCAGTGCGGCCTACGAGCAGTACTTC
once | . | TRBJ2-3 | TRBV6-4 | CASSDSGGRTDTQYF | TGTGCCAGCAGTGACTCTGGAGGGAGGACAGATACGCAGTATTTT
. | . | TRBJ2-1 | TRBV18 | CASSPGREEQFF | TGTGCCAGCTCACCCGGACGGGAAGAGCAGTTCTTC
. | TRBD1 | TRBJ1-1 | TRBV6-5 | CASRKETGENTEAFF | TGTGCCAGCAGGAAAGAGACAGGGGAGAACACTGAAGCTTTCTTT
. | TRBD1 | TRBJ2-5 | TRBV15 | CATSRAKTGQETQYF | TGTGCCACCAGCAGAGCAAAGACAGGGCAAGAGACCCAGTACTTC
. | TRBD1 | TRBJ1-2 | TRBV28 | CASTGTGSPAYGYTF | TGTGCCAGCACCGGGACAGGGAGCCCGGCCTATGGCTACACCTTC
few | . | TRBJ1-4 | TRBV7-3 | CASSLRSGANEKLFF | TGTGCCAGCAGCTTAAGATCAGGGGCCAATGAAAAACTGTTTTTT
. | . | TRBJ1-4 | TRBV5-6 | CASSSGMGGTEKLFF | TGTGCCAGCAGCTCCGGGATGGGAGGGACTGAAAAACTGTTTTTT
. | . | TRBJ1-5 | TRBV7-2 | CASSHTGNSNQPQHF | TGTGCCAGCAGCCACACAGGAAATAGCAATCAGCCCCAGCATTTT
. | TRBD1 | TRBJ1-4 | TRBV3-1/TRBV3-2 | CASSQQGALEKLFF | TGTGCCAGCAGCCAACAGGGGGCGCTTGAAAAACTGTTTTTT
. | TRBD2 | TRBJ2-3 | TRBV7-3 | CASSLTSRSTDTQYF | TGTGCCAGCAGCTTGACTAGCAGATCCACAGATACGCAGTATTTT
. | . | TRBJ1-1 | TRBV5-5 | CASSLFRLGARNTEAFF | TGTGCCAGCAGCTTGTTTAGGTTGGGGGCAAGGAACACTGAAGCTTTCTTT
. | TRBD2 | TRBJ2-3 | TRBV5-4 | CASSFPSGRPTDTQYF | TGTGCCAGCAGCTTCCCTAGCGGGAGACCGACAGATACGCAGTATTTT
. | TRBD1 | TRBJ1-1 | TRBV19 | CASRPRDRGFRNTEAFF | TGTGCCAGTAGGCCCCGGGACAGGGGTTTTCGGAACACTGAAGCTTTCTTT
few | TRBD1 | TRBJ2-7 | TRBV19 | CASSTQGQGSYEQYF | TGTGCCAGTAGTACCCAGGGACAGGGCTCCTACGAGCAGTACTTC
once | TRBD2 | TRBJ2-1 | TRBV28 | CASSNERELHEQFF | TGTGCCAGCAGCAACGAGCGGGAGTTACATGAGCAGTTCTTC
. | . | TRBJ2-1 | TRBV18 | CASSPIGGLNNEQFF | TGTGCCAGCTCACCAATTGGGGGACTCAACAATGAGCAGTTCTTC
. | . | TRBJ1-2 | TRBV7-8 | CASSYDSNYGYTF | TGTGCCAGCAGCTATGACAGTAACTATGGCTACACCTTC
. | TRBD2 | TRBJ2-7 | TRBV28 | CASRLSGRYYEQYF | TGTGCCAGCAGACTTTCCGGGAGGTACTACGAGCAGTACTTC
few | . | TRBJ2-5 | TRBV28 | CASSLRRLQETQYF | TGTGCCAGCAGTTTACGGCGACTCCAAGAGACCCAGTACTTC
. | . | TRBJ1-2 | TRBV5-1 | CASSLEAGVNYGYTF | TGCGCCAGCAGCTTGGAGGCAGGGGTAAACTATGGCTACACCTTC
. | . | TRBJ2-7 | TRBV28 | CASSPQRPSLYEQYF | TGTGCCAGCAGTCCCCAGAGGCCCTCCCTCTACGAGCAGTACTTC
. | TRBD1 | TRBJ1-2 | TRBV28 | CASSSETGSSYGYTF | TGTGCCAGCAGTTCCGAGACAGGGTCCTCCTATGGCTACACCTTC
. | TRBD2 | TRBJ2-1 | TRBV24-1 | CATARAGTINNEQFF | TGTGCCACCGCCCGTGCCGGGACTATAAACAATGAGCAGTTCTTC
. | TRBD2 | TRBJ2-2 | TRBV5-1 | CASSKGDYNTGELFF | TGCGCCAGCAGCAAAGGGGACTACAACACCGGGGAGCTGTTTTTT
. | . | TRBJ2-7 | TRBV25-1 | CASSVGGLYEQYF | TGTGCCAGCAGTGTAGGAGGACTCTACGAGCAGTACTTC
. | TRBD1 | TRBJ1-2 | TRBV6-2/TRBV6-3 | CASSSDRGKLYGYTF | TGTGCCAGCAGTTCGGACAGGGGGAAGCTCTATGGCTACACCTTC
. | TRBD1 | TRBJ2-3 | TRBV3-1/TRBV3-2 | CASSVQVGQGSDTQYF | TGTGCCAGCAGCGTTCAAGTCGGACAGGGGTCAGATACGCAGTATTTT
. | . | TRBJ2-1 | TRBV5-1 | CASSLVVDPDEQFF | TGCGCCAGCAGCTTGGTCGTTGATCCGGATGAGCAGTTCTTC
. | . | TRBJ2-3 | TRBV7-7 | CASSLARSTDTQYF | TGTGCCAGCAGCTTAGCCAGGTCCACAGATACGCAGTATTTT
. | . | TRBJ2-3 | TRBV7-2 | CASSSRRVDTQYF | TGTGCCAGCAGCTCTCGGAGAGTCGATACGCAGTATTTT
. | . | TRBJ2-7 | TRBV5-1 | CASSGAYEQYF | TGCGCCAGTAGCGGAGCCTACGAGCAGTACTTC
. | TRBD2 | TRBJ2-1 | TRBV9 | CASSVLAGGKDEQFF | TGTGCCAGCAGCGTCCTAGCGGGAGGGAAGGATGAGCAGTTCTTC
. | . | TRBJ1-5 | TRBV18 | CASSPRQGNQPQHF | TGTGCCAGCTCACCTCGACAGGGCAATCAGCCCCAGCATTTT
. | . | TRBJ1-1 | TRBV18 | CASSPIVQELNTEAFF | TGTGCCAGCTCACCAATCGTCCAGGAATTGAACACTGAAGCTTTCTTT
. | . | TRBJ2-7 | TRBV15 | CATSRDSDKRYEQYF | TGTGCCACCAGCAGAGATTCGGACAAACGCTACGAGCAGTACTTC
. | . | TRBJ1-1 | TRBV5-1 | CASSPRTGLNTEAFF | TGCGCCAGCAGCCCCCGTACAGGGTTGAACACTGAAGCTTTCTTT
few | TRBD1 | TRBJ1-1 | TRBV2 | CASRNRGSKAFF | TGTGCCAGCAGAAACAGGGGAAGTAAAGCTTTCTTT
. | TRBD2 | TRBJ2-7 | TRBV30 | CAWSAPLREGRKQYF | TGTGCCTGGAGTGCCCCCCTTCGGGAGGGCCGGAAGCAGTACTTC
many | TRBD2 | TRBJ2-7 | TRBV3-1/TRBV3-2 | CASSYGLAGVQSSYEQYF | TGTGCCAGCAGCTATGGACTAGCGGGAGTACAGAGCTCCTACGAGCAGTACTTC
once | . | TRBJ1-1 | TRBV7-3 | CASSLTRSTEAFF | TGTGCCAGCAGCTTAACGAGGTCCACTGAAGCTTTCTTT
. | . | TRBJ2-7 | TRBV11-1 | CASSSFYEQYF | TGTGCCAGCAGCTCTTTCTACGAGCAGTACTTC
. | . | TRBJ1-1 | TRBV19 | CASSIGGKNTEAFF | TGTGCCAGTAGTATAGGGGGCAAGAACACTGAAGCTTTCTTT
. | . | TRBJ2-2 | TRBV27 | CASSSHLAGELFF | TGTGCCAGCAGTTCCCACTTGGCCGGGGAGCTGTTTTTT
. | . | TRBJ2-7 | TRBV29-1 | CSVDGGNFYEQYF | TGCAGCGTTGACGGCGGTAACTTCTACGAGCAGTACTTC